Below are 31 T cell receptor beta chains sequenced from a single sample in a study of blood T cell repertoires in COVID-19. Profiling relied on immunoSEQ multiplex PCR, and the TCRdb table lists in-frame clones only, not all of them. The sample shows about 120,000 clones, about nine tenths of them seen only once. Sequencing used peripheral blood. The receptors were gathered from a human donor with active COVID-19. The donor label of this sample is uncertain.

In DNA, the CDR3 is TGTGCCAGCAGCTTGGTACAGGGTTCCTACAATGAGCAGTTCTTC. Its translation is CASSLVQGSYNEQFF. The chain recombines TRBV5-5 with TRBJ2-1; D possibly corresponds to TRBD1 (6 bases). The CDR3 is 15 residues long. In germline, CDR1 is SGHKS, CDR2 YYEKEE (reference sequence). Trimming took 0 bases from V and 1 from J, leaving 8 bases between them.

V is TRBV7-2 and J is TRBJ2-1, with 11 bases aligning to TRBD2. J lost 12 bases, V lost 5 bases, and 12 bases had no gene match. Germline V gives CDR1 SGHTA, CDR2 FQGNSA. CDR3 length equals 15 residues. CDR3 amino acids: CASSQSRLAGRGQFF. The DNA of the CDR3 is TGTGCCAGCAGCCAGAGTAGACTAGCGGGAAGAGGGCAGTTCTTC.

CDR3 residues: CASSQDLAGGLKTQYF. The CDR3 region has the DNA TGCGCCAGCAGCCAAGACCTTGCGGGGGGCTTAAAGACCCAGTACTTC. The J gene is TRBJ2-5, the V gene TRBV4-1, with TRBD2 matching 8 bases. CDR1 is MGHRA and CDR2 is YSYEKL in the germline V gene. The length of the CDR3 is 16 residues. The V and J ends lost 0 bases and 6 bases, in that order; junction bases with no gene match: 9.

The chain combines TRBV5-1 with TRBJ2-3; D perhaps matches TRBD1 (5 bases). CDR1 and CDR2 (germline): SGHRS, YFSETQ. V was shortened by 7 bases and J by 0 bases, with 12 bases between the two germline ends. CDR3 size: 14 residues. CDR3 nucleotide sequence: TGCGCCAGCCAAACAGGAGTTAGCACAGATACGCAGTATTTT. Its protein product is CASQTGVSTDTQYF. Complete variable domain (other parts from reference TRBV5-1 and TRBJ2-3): KAGVTQTPRYLIKTRGQQVTLSCSPISGHRSVSWYQQTPGQGLQFLFEYFSETQRNKGNFPGRFSGRQFSNSRSEMNVSTLELGDSALYLCASQTGVSTDTQYFGPGTRLTVL.

This chain connects TRBV10-1 to TRBJ1-6, with unresolved D. There are 14 residues in the CDR3. V shed 4 bases and J shed 9 bases, with 13 bases lying between them. Germline lookup yields CDR1 WNHNN and CDR2 SYGVQD (reference sequence). The CDR3 DNA reads TGCGCCAGCAGTGCTTTAGTTTCTGGTTCACCCCTCCACTTT. Protein: CASSALVSGSPLHF.

The chain carries TRBV13 and TRBJ2-7; TRBD1 is a possible D gene (5 bases). V lost 5 bases and J 0 bases, leaving 20 bases between the germline ends. This CDR3 is 17 amino acids long. Germline V gene lookup returns CDR1 PRHDT and CDR2 FYEKMQ (reference sequence). The DNA for the CDR3 is TGTGCCAGCAGCCGAATCACAGCAACTCAGGGCTCCTACGAGCAGTACTTC. This encodes CASSRITATQGSYEQYF.

This sequence joins TRBV7-9 and TRBJ1-1; no clear D. Germline V gene data show CDR1 as SEHNR and CDR2 as FQNEAQ (reference sequence). The CDR3 sequence is 15 residues long. The ends were cut back, 1 base at V and 5 bases at J, with 14 bases in the middle. The CDR3 loop is CASSLVGRGMTEAFF. The CDR3 nucleotides read TGTGCCAGCAGCTTAGTGGGGAGAGGGATGACTGAAGCTTTCTTT.

The chain recombines TRBV5-1 with TRBJ1-5, with D perhaps matching TRBD1 (6 bases). The CDR3 length is 13 residues. The germline gives CDR1 SGHRS, CDR2 YFSETQ. V lost 5 bases to trimming and J lost 3 bases, with 9 bases between them. CDR3 amino acids: CASRDSLNQPQHF. The CDR3 nucleotides are TGCGCCAGCAGGGACAGTCTCAATCAGCCCCAGCATTTT.

V gene TRBV19 combines with J gene TRBJ1-2; TRBD1 aligns across 7 bases. Trimming cost V 5 bases and J 4 bases; bases outside gene matches: 10. CDR3 size: 15 residues. The germline CDR1 and CDR2 sequences are LNHDA and SQIVND (reference sequence). CDR3: CASSVLGTVPYGYTF. In DNA form, the CDR3 reads TGTGCCAGTAGTGTCCTCGGGACAGTTCCCTATGGCTACACCTTC.

This chain links TRBV27 with TRBJ2-1; perhaps TRBD2 as D (5 bases). V was pared by 3 bases and J by 4 bases, with 10 bases between. This CDR3 comprises 14 residues. The germline V gene encodes CDR1 MNHEY and CDR2 SMNVEV (reference sequence). CDR3 protein: CASSLNGEYNEQFF. In DNA form, the CDR3 reads TGTGCCAGCAGTTTGAACGGGGAGTACAATGAGCAGTTCTTC.

The gene calls are TRBV6-2 or TRBV6-3 and TRBJ1-1; maybe TRBD1 (6 bases). Germline CDR1 is MNHEY and CDR2 is SVGEGT. V lost 5 bases and J 3 bases, leaving 13 bases between the germline ends. The CDR3 consists of 14 residues. The CDR3 DNA reads as TGTGCCAGCAGTCTCCCGGGGGGCTACACTGAAGCTTTCTTT. Amino acid sequence: CASSLPGGYTEAFF.

The rearrangement links TRBV3-1 (or the pseudogene TRBV3-2) to TRBJ1-1, with TRBD1 as a possible D gene (5 bases). V lost 5 bases to trimming and J lost 2 bases, with 15 bases between them. Looked up from germline, CDR1 is LGHDT and CDR2 is YNNKEL (reference sequence). The CDR3 is made up of 15 amino acids. DNA for the CDR3: TGTGCCAGCAGCTGGAACCACAGGCGCAACACTGAAGCTTTCTTT. Translated: CASSWNHRRNTEAFF.

This chain links TRBV4-2 with TRBJ1-3; possibly TRBD1 for D (5 bases). With 0 bases removed from V and 3 bases from J, the gap between germline ends came to 15 bases. This CDR3 spans 17 amino acids. CDR1 and CDR2 (germline): LGHNA, YNFKEQ. CDR3 DNA sequence: TGTGCCAGCAGCCAAGATCCATGGGGGGGTGGTGGAAACACCATATATTTT. Encoded protein: CASSQDPWGGGGNTIYF.

The CDR3 DNA is TGTGCCAGCAGCCAATGGAGCGGGGGGCTCAATGAGCAGTTCTTC. This translates into CASSQWSGGLNEQFF. The genes are TRBV14 and TRBJ2-1, with 9 bases fitting TRBD2. J was trimmed by 6 bases and V by 2 bases; bases with no gene match: 5. CDR3 length equals 15 residues. Germline CDR1 and CDR2: SGHDN and FVKESK.

The chain combines TRBV6-6 with TRBJ2-3; tentatively, D is TRBD2 (5 bases). V lost 6 bases, J lost 3 bases, and 7 bases lay in between. CDR3 size: 12 residues. Germline-derived CDR1 and CDR2 are MNHNY and SVGAGI (reference sequence). The CDR3 region is CASRPGTDTQYF. CDR3 nucleotide sequence: TGTGCCAGCAGACCGGGGACAGATACGCAGTATTTT.

In nucleotides, the CDR3 is TGTGCCAGTACCCGAGGAGGGGGCGGACAGCCCCAGCATTTT. This encodes CASTRGGGGQPQHF. The chain employs TRBV19 and TRBJ1-5; TRBD1 matches 7 bases. The germline V gene encodes CDR1 LNHDA and CDR2 SQIVND (reference sequence). With 7 bases clipped from V and 7 bases from J, the junction kept 10 bases outside the gene matches. This CDR3 has 14 residues. Using reference TRBV19 and TRBJ1-5 for the parts outside the CDR3, the full variable domain is DGGITQSPKYLFRKEGQNVTLSCEQNLNHDAMYWYRQDPGQGLRLIYYSQIVNDFQKGDIAEGYSVSREKKESFPLTVTSAQKNPTAFYLCASTRGGGGQPQHFGDGTRLSIL.

The chain couples TRBV5-1 to TRBJ2-2, with 8 bases identical to TRBD2. The germline V gene encodes CDR1 SGHRS and CDR2 YFSETQ. This CDR3 is 14 amino acids long. The J segment lost 6 bases and the V segment lost 1 base, leaving 2 bases of the junction unmatched. CDR3 sequence reads: CASSLSGGAGELFF. CDR3 DNA sequence: TGCGCCAGCAGCTTGAGCGGGGGAGCCGGGGAGCTGTTTTTT.

The rearrangement uses TRBV27 and TRBJ2-7; possibly TRBD2 for D (6 bases). V was trimmed by 5 bases and J by 1 base, leaving 12 bases between them. CDR3 length equals 14 residues. In germline, CDR1 is MNHEY, CDR2 SMNVEV (reference sequence). Here the CDR3 reads CASSPGGESYEQYF. CDR3 nucleotides: TGTGCCAGCAGTCCCGGGGGAGAATCCTACGAGCAGTACTTC.

The CDR3 DNA reads as TGTGCCAGTATCAGCGGACCACCTTTCAATAATTCACCCCTCCACTTT. The encoded protein is CASISGPPFNNSPLHF. The chain couples TRBV19 to TRBJ1-6; D is ambiguous. Germline-derived CDR1 and CDR2 are LNHDA and SQIVND (reference sequence). V was shortened by 7 bases and J by 5 bases, with 18 bases between the two germline ends. This CDR3 contains 16 residues.

This sequence joins TRBV4-1 and TRBJ2-7; perhaps TRBD1 as D (6 bases). Germline V CDR1 and CDR2: MGHRA, YSYEKL. The CDR3 extends over 16 amino acids. V was trimmed by 0 bases and J by 1 base, leaving 13 bases between them. The CDR3 DNA reads TGCGCCAGCAGCCAAGATTCGACAGGAGATTCCTACGAGCAGTACTTC. Amino acid sequence: CASSQDSTGDSYEQYF.

V usage is TRBV29-1 and J usage is TRBJ1-5; TRBD1 matches at 7 bases. The CDR3 covers 13 residues. Unmatched junction bases numbered 2, after V lost 5 bases and J lost 1 base. Germline CDR1 SQVTM, CDR2 ANQGSEA. CDR3 nucleotides: TGCAGCGTTCGGACAGGAAGCAATCAGCCCCAGCATTTT. It encodes CSVRTGSNQPQHF.

Note on this clone: The same CDR3 can be traced to other DNA sequences in this sample. The gene calls are TRBV19 and TRBJ1-2; 10 bases align to TRBD1. The V segment lost 8 bases and the J segment 5 bases; nucleotides outside the gene matches: 2. CDR3 size: 12 residues. CDR1 is LNHDA, CDR2 SQIVND, per germline (reference sequence). CDR3 sequence reads: CASGDRGYGYTF. The CDR3 DNA reads as TGTGCCAGTGGGGACAGGGGATATGGCTACACCTTC.

The J gene is TRBJ1-2, the V gene TRBV5-4; D is uncertain. Between the trimmed V and J ends, which lost 3 bases and 0 bases, there was a span of 3 bases. Per the germline V gene, CDR1 is SGHNT and CDR2 is YYREEE (reference sequence). CDR3 length equals 12 residues. The CDR3 region is CASSSSNYGYTF. In DNA form, the CDR3 reads TGTGCCAGCAGCTCGTCTAACTATGGCTACACCTTC.

This chain connects TRBV5-4 to TRBJ2-3, with 12 bases identical to TRBD2. With 4 bases clipped from V and 4 bases from J, the junction kept 13 bases outside the gene matches. The germline V gene encodes CDR1 SGHNT and CDR2 YYREEE (reference sequence). The CDR3 covers 18 residues. CDR3 DNA: TGTGCCAGCAGCCCAGCTCCCTCCCTAGCGGGGGGGGCAGATACGCAGTATTTT. This codes for CASSPAPSLAGGADTQYF.

This chain uses TRBV5-4 with TRBJ2-2, with 10 bases identical to TRBD2. With V trimmed by 7 bases and J by 6 bases, 6 bases remained unmatched. Germline V gene sequence: CDR1 SGHNT, CDR2 YYREEE (reference sequence). The CDR3 totals 14 residues. The CDR3 spells CASGKSGGAGELFF. The CDR3 nucleotides are TGTGCCAGCGGAAAAAGCGGGGGGGCCGGGGAGCTGTTTTTT.

The chain carries TRBV18 and TRBJ2-1, with 9 positions matching TRBD1. V was pared by 2 bases and J by 1 base, with 3 bases of the junction left unmatched. The CDR3 covers 16 residues. The germline CDR1 and CDR2 sequences are KGHSH and LQKENI. CDR3 coding DNA: TGTGCCAGCTCACCAGGACAGGGGACTTCCTACAATGAGCAGTTCTTC. Protein sequence: CASSPGQGTSYNEQFF.

This clone came up a few times. V gene TRBV7-9 combines with J gene TRBJ1-6; 7 bases align to TRBD1. Germline CDR1 reads SEHNR; CDR2 reads FQNEAQ (reference sequence). The CDR3 totals 14 residues. V shed 4 bases and J 7 bases; nucleotides not matched to a gene: 4. In DNA, the CDR3 is TGTGCCAGCAGCTCTACGACAGGGAATTCACCCCTCCACTTT. Protein sequence: CASSSTTGNSPLHF. Full variable domain (remainder filled in from reference TRBV7-9 and TRBJ1-6): DTGVSQNPRHKITKRGQNVTFRCDPISEHNRLYWYRQTLGQGPEFLTYFQNEAQLEKSRLLSDRFSAERPKGSFSTLEIQRTEQGDSAMYLCASSSTTGNSPLHFGNGTRLTVT.

Of note for this clone: The sample has other DNA sequences that encode this CDR3 too. The chain combines TRBV6-2 or TRBV6-3 with TRBJ2-7, with a tentative D call TRBD1 (6 bases). Germline V gene sequence: CDR1 MNHEY, CDR2 SVGEGT. The V end lost 6 bases, the J end lost 3 bases, and 12 bases lay between the germline ends. The CDR3 spans 13 residues. The CDR3 spells CASSPGTNYEQYF. The CDR3, as DNA: TGTGCCAGCAGCCCCGGGACAAACTACGAGCAGTACTTC.

The chain employs TRBV5-8 and TRBJ1-1; no firm D call. Looked up from germline, CDR1 is SGHTS and CDR2 is YDEGEE. Trimming took off 4 bases at V and 4 bases at J, with 8 bases between the two ends. The CDR3 runs 12 residues. DNA for the CDR3: TGTGCCAGCAGCCTAGGCGCCACTGAAGCTTTCTTT. It is translated as CASSLGATEAFF.

V gene TRBV28 combines with J gene TRBJ2-7; 9 bases match TRBD1. V trimming: 4 bases; J trimming: 5 bases; junction bases outside the gene matches: 9. Germline V gene lookup returns CDR1 MDHEN and CDR2 SYDVKM. The CDR3 is 15 residues long. The CDR3, as DNA: TGTGCCAGCAGTTCGTACCGGGACAGGGCTGACGAGCAGTACTTC. It is translated as CASSSYRDRADEQYF.

The V gene is TRBV11-2, the J gene TRBJ2-2; 7 bases map to TRBD2. This CDR3 has 15 amino acids. Germline assignment: CDR1 SGHAT and CDR2 FQNNGV. V was clipped by 5 bases and J by 4 bases; unmatched bases: 7. CDR3 loop: CASSLALARTGELFF. In DNA form, the CDR3 reads TGTGCCAGCAGCCTAGCACTAGCGCGCACCGGGGAGCTGTTTTTT.